The 12 T cell receptor beta chains listed next were all sequenced from one sample in a study of T cell repertoires in cytomegalovirus infection. TCRdb recomputed calls from the reads with MiXCR, one row per CDR3 protein. The top ten hold roughly 16% of the sample, which has just under 500,000 distinct CDR3 sequences, around 30% seen once. These receptors lack a known antigen. The sample here was cultured PBMCs, taken from culture after CMV antigen stimulation. Receptors were obtained from a human donor in good health (CMV status not recorded). Some clones in this sample may be carry-over from other donors' samples.

The table lists this clonotype with a few counts. This chain connects TRBV2 to TRBJ2-4, with TRBD2 identical over 8 bases. The CDR3 sequence is 15 residues long. J lost 7 bases, V lost 6 bases, and 11 bases had no gene match. The germline gives CDR1 SNHLY, CDR2 FYNNEI. CDR3 in amino acids: CASRASGGPRNIQYF. CDR3 DNA sequence: TGTGCCAGCAGGGCCTCGGGGGGGCCGAGGAACATTCAGTACTTC.

This clonotype was seen just once. J is TRBJ2-5 and V is TRBV24-1, with 8 bases that match TRBD1. This CDR3 is built from 16 residues. The V gene's germline CDR1 is KGHDR and CDR2 SFDVKD. V lost 4 bases and J lost 4; bases outside the gene matches: 10. CDR3 nucleotide sequence: TGTGCCACCAGTGACAAGGACAGGGCAGGACGAGAGACCCAGTACTTC. Amino acids: CATSDKDRAGRETQYF.

This clonotype was recorded a few times. The genes are TRBV6-2 or TRBV6-3 and TRBJ2-1; 8 nucleotides agree with TRBD1. The CDR3 runs 13 residues. Germline CDR1 and CDR2: MNHEY and SVGEGT. With 7 bases clipped from V and 5 bases from J, the junction kept 4 bases outside the gene matches. CDR3 in DNA: TGTGCCAGCACCCAGGACAGGGACAATGAGCAGTTCTTC. Translating gives CASTQDRDNEQFF.

This clonotype was seen ten or more times. The rearrangement uses TRBV7-2 and TRBJ2-5; D uncertain. The CDR3 is 14 residues long. V dropped 5 bases and J dropped 4 bases, with 14 bases sitting between them. In germline, CDR1 is SGHTA, CDR2 FQGNSA. The CDR3 reads CASSPRRMAETQYF. CDR3 DNA sequence: TGTGCCAGCAGCCCCCGAAGGATGGCAGAGACCCAGTACTTC.

This chain connects TRBV7-3 to TRBJ2-2; D remains ambiguous. Trimming cost V 2 bases and J 7 bases, with 11 bases left between them. This CDR3 contains 14 residues. Germline values: CDR1 SGHTA, CDR2 FQGTGA. The chain's CDR3 is CASSLAYQSGELFF. CDR3 nucleotides: TGTGCCAGCAGCTTAGCTTACCAAAGCGGGGAGCTGTTTTTT.

At least ten counts were recorded for this clonotype. This chain links TRBV11-2 with TRBJ1-1; tentatively, D is TRBD1 (5 bases). Germline loops: CDR1 SGHAT, CDR2 FQNNGV. Trimming took 6 bases from V and 4 from J, leaving 15 bases between them. This CDR3 is 14 amino acids long. The CDR3 coding sequence is TGTGCCAGCAGAGATACGGGGGTGAGCACTGAAGCTTTCTTT. Residues: CASRDTGVSTEAFF.

The table lists this clonotype with a few counts. The rearrangement joins TRBV19 to TRBJ1-1, with 10 bases fitting TRBD1. V lost 3 bases, J lost 6 bases, and 7 bases stayed unmatched. The CDR3 spans 15 residues. Germline assignment: CDR1 LNHDA and CDR2 SQIVND (reference sequence). As DNA, the CDR3 is TGTGCCAGTAGTATGAGACAGGGGGCATACTCTGAAGCTTTCTTT. Its translation is CASSMRQGAYSEAFF.

The J gene is TRBJ2-3, the V gene TRBV7-2, with 7 bases matching TRBD2. The CDR3 runs to 15 residues. Losses at the gene ends were 3 bases for V and 8 bases for J; bases not matched to a gene: 11. CDR1 is SGHTA and CDR2 is FQGNSA in the germline V gene. CDR3 in amino acids: CASSFQRDARGTQYF. CDR3 sequence (DNA): TGTGCCAGCAGCTTCCAGCGGGACGCCAGAGGTACGCAGTATTTT.

This clonotype showed up just a few times. The V call is TRBV7-2, the J call TRBJ2-1; TRBD2 aligns across 10 bases. Per germline, CDR1 SGHTA and CDR2 FQGNSA. CDR3 length equals 14 residues. Germline trimming cut 5 bases from V and 12 bases from J; bases unmatched to any gene: 10. Here the CDR3 reads CASSQQGLATAQFF. Written as DNA, the CDR3 is TGTGCCAGCAGCCAACAGGGACTAGCGACTGCGCAGTTCTTC.

The CDR3: CASSLADRLTNEQFF. The CDR3 coding sequence is TGTGCCAGCAGCTTAGCGGACAGATTGACAAATGAGCAGTTCTTC. The genes are TRBV7-6 and TRBJ2-1; D perhaps matches TRBD1 (6 bases). The CDR3 extends over 15 amino acids. CDR1 is SGHVS, CDR2 FNYEAQ, per germline. The ends were cut back, 0 bases at V and 7 bases at J, with 13 bases in the middle.

This clonotype was observed many times. This chain joins TRBV7-7 and TRBJ2-5; 7 nucleotides line up with TRBD2. Germline CDR1 is SSHAT and CDR2 is FNYEAQ (reference sequence). Trimming cost V 2 bases and J 4 bases; bases outside gene matches: 1. CDR3 length: 13 residues. CDR3 coding DNA: TGTGCCAGCAGCTTAAGACTAGCAGAGACCCAGTACTTC. Its protein is CASSLRLAETQYF.

This sequence joins TRBV12-3 or TRBV12-4 and TRBJ2-2; TRBD1 might be the D (6 bases). Trimming took 7 bases from V and 7 from J, leaving 22 bases between them. The CDR3 has 16 amino acids. The CDR3 here is CASTPRRAGEHGELFF. The CDR3 coding sequence is TGTGCCAGCACCCCCCGACGGGCAGGGGAACACGGGGAGCTGTTTTTT.